Described below is a single TCR beta chain sequence and its context. The antigen is not known. Germline is not matched at one junction end, which may reflect a read error. This specimen comes from a study of tumor and adjacent non-tumor tissue in lung cancer. Study details: The cohort had about 12 adenocarcinoma, a couple of squamous cell and 1 small cell patients. Study-wide results and limits: Tumor repertoires had a smaller top 100 clone share than normal lung.

The library came from three nested PCR rounds adapted from ARM-PCR protocols. TCRdb re-called the multiplex PCR reads through MiXCR, storing one row per CDR3 protein. The table lists fewer than 45,000 distinct CDR3 sequences, roughly two thirds of them singletons. Germline loops: CDR1 SGHAT, CDR2 FQNNGV. This CDR3 has 14 residues. This sample's RNA came from whole unsorted tissue. This non-tumor lung sample came from over 3 cm beyond the tumor edge. The source is a woman aged 40 to 50 with non-small cell lung cancer. Material for sequencing was distant non-tumor lung tissue. The genes are TRBV11-2 and TRBJ2-2; D possibly corresponds to TRBD2 (5 bases). CDR3 bases: TGTGCCAGCAGCTTAACCCCTCTCACCGGGGAGTTGTTTTTT. It yields the protein CASSLTPLTGELFF.